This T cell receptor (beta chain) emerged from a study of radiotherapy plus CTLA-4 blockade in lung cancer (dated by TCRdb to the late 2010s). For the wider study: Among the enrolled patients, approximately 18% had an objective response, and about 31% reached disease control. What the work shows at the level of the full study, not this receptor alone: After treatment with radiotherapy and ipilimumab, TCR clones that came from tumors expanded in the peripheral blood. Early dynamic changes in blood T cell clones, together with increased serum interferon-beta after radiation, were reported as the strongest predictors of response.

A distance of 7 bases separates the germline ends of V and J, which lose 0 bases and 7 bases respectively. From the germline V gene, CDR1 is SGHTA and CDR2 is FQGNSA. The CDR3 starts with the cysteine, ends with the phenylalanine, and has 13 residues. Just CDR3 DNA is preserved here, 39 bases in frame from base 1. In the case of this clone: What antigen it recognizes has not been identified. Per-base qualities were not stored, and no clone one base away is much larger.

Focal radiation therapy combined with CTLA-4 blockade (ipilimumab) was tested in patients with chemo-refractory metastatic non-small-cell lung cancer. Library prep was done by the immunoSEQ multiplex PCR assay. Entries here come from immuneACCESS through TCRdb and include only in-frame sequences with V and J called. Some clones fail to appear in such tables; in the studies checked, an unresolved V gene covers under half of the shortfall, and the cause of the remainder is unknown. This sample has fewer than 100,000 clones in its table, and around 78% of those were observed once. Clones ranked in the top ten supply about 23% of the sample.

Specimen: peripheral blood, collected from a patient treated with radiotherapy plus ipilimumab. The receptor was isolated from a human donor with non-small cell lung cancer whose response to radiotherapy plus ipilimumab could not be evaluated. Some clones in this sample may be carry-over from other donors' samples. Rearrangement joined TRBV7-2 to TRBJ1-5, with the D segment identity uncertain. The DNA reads TGTGCCAGCAGCTTAGCCGTCGGGCAGCCCCAGCATTTT. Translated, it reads CASSLAVGQPQHF. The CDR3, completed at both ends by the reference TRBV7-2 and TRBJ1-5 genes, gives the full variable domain GAGVSQSPSNKVTEKGKDVELRCDPISGHTALYWYRQSLGQGLEFLIYFQGNSAPDKSGLPSDRFSAERTGGSVSTLTIQRTQQEDSAVYLCASSLAVGQPQHFGDGTRLSIL.